This is a list of T cell receptor beta chains from one sample in a study of cytomegalovirus exposure and HLA in healthy donors. The repertoire was sequenced with immunoSEQ multiplex PCR; TCRdb's copy has only in-frame clones and lacks some. The repertoire holds roughly 56,000 clones, with 90% to 95% as singletons. Sequenced: PBMCs. The origin of the receptors is a man between 18 and 29 years old in good health and CMV-seronegative. The CDR3 runs from the conserved cysteine through the conserved F or W. The order of the fields is CDR3 protein, CDR3 DNA, V gene, D gene, J gene, clone size. The D gene is left open where the match is weak. Clone size is given for some rows only: seen once, a few or many times, or a class if the clone is expanded.

CDR3aa: CATSRGLAETGELFF
CDR3nt: TGTGCCACCAGCAGGGGACTAGCGGAAACCGGGGAGCTGTTTTTT
v_gene: TRBV15
d_gene: TRBD2
j_gene: TRBJ2-2
abundance: -

CDR3aa: CASNLPPGQGADYGYTF
CDR3nt: TGTGCCAGCAACTTACCCCCGGGACAGGGGGCTGACTATGGCTACACCTTC
v_gene: TRBV28
d_gene: TRBD1
j_gene: TRBJ1-2
abundance: -

CDR3aa: CAWTSGQGYYNEQFF
CDR3nt: TGTGCCTGGACCTCGGGACAGGGGTACTACAATGAGCAGTTCTTC
v_gene: TRBV30
d_gene: TRBD1
j_gene: TRBJ2-1
abundance: -

CDR3aa: CASSPLTGGREKLFF
CDR3nt: TGTGCCAGCAGTCCGCTAACAGGGGGTAGAGAAAAACTGTTTTTT
v_gene: TRBV27
d_gene: TRBD1
j_gene: TRBJ1-4
abundance: -

CDR3aa: CASKPGQQYSNYGYTF
CDR3nt: TGTGCCAGTAAGCCGGGACAGCAATATTCTAACTATGGCTACACCTTC
v_gene: TRBV19
d_gene: TRBD1
j_gene: TRBJ1-2
abundance: -

CDR3aa: CASSSRWRVETQYF
CDR3nt: TGTGCCAGCAGTTCCCGATGGAGGGTAGAGACCCAGTACTTC
v_gene: TRBV27
d_gene: -
j_gene: TRBJ2-5
abundance: -

CDR3aa: CASSLRADSSYNEQFF
CDR3nt: TGTGCCAGCAGCTTACGGGCTGACAGCTCCTACAATGAGCAGTTCTTC
v_gene: TRBV11-2
d_gene: -
j_gene: TRBJ2-1
abundance: -

CDR3aa: CASSPPAGTGDF
CDR3nt: TGTGCCAGCTCACCACCGGCCGGGACGGGGGACTTC
v_gene: TRBV18
d_gene: -
j_gene: TRBJ2-7
abundance: few

CDR3aa: CASSGSGFVQYNEQFF
CDR3nt: TGTGCCAGTAGTGGATCGGGGTTCGTACAATACAATGAGCAGTTCTTC
v_gene: TRBV19
d_gene: -
j_gene: TRBJ2-1
abundance: -

CDR3aa: CASSPIGSSNEKLFF
CDR3nt: TGCGCCAGCAGCCCCATCGGGAGTTCTAATGAAAAACTGTTTTTT
v_gene: TRBV5-1
d_gene: -
j_gene: TRBJ1-4
abundance: few

CDR3aa: CATAGSYGYTF
CDR3nt: TGTGCCACGGCAGGGTCCTATGGCTACACCTTC
v_gene: TRBV7-8
d_gene: -
j_gene: TRBJ1-2
abundance: -

CDR3aa: CASSSFVSEAKNIQYF
CDR3nt: TGTGCCAGCAGTTCGTTCGTGAGCGAAGCCAAAAACATTCAGTACTTC
v_gene: TRBV7-9
d_gene: -
j_gene: TRBJ2-4
abundance: -

CDR3aa: CASSRTSGIIDTQYF
CDR3nt: TGTGCCAGCAGCAGGACTAGCGGGATTATTGATACGCAGTATTTT
v_gene: TRBV28
d_gene: TRBD2
j_gene: TRBJ2-3
abundance: -

CDR3aa: CASSQETGGAGELFF
CDR3nt: TGCGCCAGCAGCCAAGAGACAGGGGGAGCCGGGGAGCTGTTTTTT
v_gene: TRBV4-1
d_gene: TRBD1
j_gene: TRBJ2-2
abundance: -

CDR3aa: CASSMVTGSEQFF
CDR3nt: TGTGCCAGTAGTATGGTCACAGGGTCTGAGCAGTTCTTC
v_gene: TRBV19
d_gene: -
j_gene: TRBJ2-1
abundance: -

CDR3aa: CTSPGVNQPQHF
CDR3nt: TGCACCAGTCCAGGGGTCAATCAGCCCCAGCATTTT
v_gene: TRBV1
d_gene: -
j_gene: TRBJ1-5
abundance: -

CDR3aa: CASSRGRMTGSGDTGELFF
CDR3nt: TGTGCCAGCAGCCGAGGGAGGATGACAGGAAGCGGGGACACCGGGGAGCTGTTTTTT
v_gene: TRBV11-3
d_gene: -
j_gene: TRBJ2-2
abundance: -

CDR3aa: CASSFAGGTDTQYF
CDR3nt: TGTGCCAGCAGCTTCGCGGGGGGGACAGATACGCAGTATTTT
v_gene: TRBV11-2
d_gene: TRBD2
j_gene: TRBJ2-3
abundance: -

CDR3aa: CASSFIAGDTGELFF
CDR3nt: TGTGCCAGCAGCTTTATAGCGGGAGACACCGGGGAGCTGTTTTTT
v_gene: TRBV7-2
d_gene: TRBD2
j_gene: TRBJ2-2
abundance: -

CDR3aa: CSVGRGSTDTQYF
CDR3nt: TGCAGCGTGGGACGGGGGAGCACAGATACGCAGTATTTT
v_gene: TRBV29-1
d_gene: -
j_gene: TRBJ2-3
abundance: -

CDR3aa: CASSSPTVTEAFF
CDR3nt: TGTGCCAGCAGTTCCCCGACAGTTACTGAAGCTTTCTTT
v_gene: TRBV27
d_gene: -
j_gene: TRBJ1-1
abundance: -

CDR3aa: CATSLILDRGQGNEQFF
CDR3nt: TGTGCCACCAGCCTCATATTGGACAGGGGGCAAGGAAATGAGCAGTTCTTC
v_gene: TRBV15
d_gene: TRBD1
j_gene: TRBJ2-1
abundance: -

CDR3aa: CASSFTGGRAKNEQFF
CDR3nt: TGTGCCAGCAGTTTTACGGGGGGGAGGGCCAAGAATGAGCAGTTCTTC
v_gene: TRBV27
d_gene: TRBD2
j_gene: TRBJ2-1
abundance: -

CDR3aa: CASSYSTGGYNEQFF
CDR3nt: TGTGCCAGCAGTTACTCGACAGGGGGGTACAATGAGCAGTTCTTC
v_gene: TRBV6-5
d_gene: TRBD1
j_gene: TRBJ2-1
abundance: -

CDR3aa: CASSLEWEGGEQYF
CDR3nt: TGTGCCAGCAGCTTAGAGTGGGAGGGAGGCGAGCAGTACTTC
v_gene: TRBV7-2
d_gene: TRBD2
j_gene: TRBJ2-7
abundance: -

CDR3aa: CASQWEGGTDTQYF
CDR3nt: TGTGCCAGCCAATGGGAGGGGGGCACAGATACGCAGTATTTT
v_gene: TRBV11-2
d_gene: -
j_gene: TRBJ2-3
abundance: once

CDR3aa: CASSFRLADEQFF
CDR3nt: TGTGCCAGCAGTTTCCGGCTAGCGGATGAGCAGTTCTTC
v_gene: TRBV28
d_gene: TRBD2
j_gene: TRBJ2-1
abundance: -

CDR3aa: CASRDSLYGYTF
CDR3nt: TGTGCCAGCAGAGACAGCCTCTATGGCTACACCTTC
v_gene: TRBV25-1
d_gene: -
j_gene: TRBJ1-2
abundance: -

CDR3aa: CASSEGGGGQEQFF
CDR3nt: TGTGCCAGCAGTGAAGGGGGGGGAGGTCAAGAGCAGTTCTTC
v_gene: TRBV6-1
d_gene: TRBD2
j_gene: TRBJ2-1
abundance: -

CDR3aa: CASSSPLPGGILAQYF
CDR3nt: TGTGCCAGCAGCTCACCGCTACCGGGGGGAATCTTAGCCCAGTACTTC
v_gene: TRBV5-4
d_gene: TRBD2
j_gene: TRBJ2-5
abundance: -

CDR3aa: CASSVGQGDTEAFF
CDR3nt: TGTGCCAGCAGCGTAGGACAGGGGGACACTGAAGCTTTCTTT
v_gene: TRBV9
d_gene: TRBD1
j_gene: TRBJ1-1
abundance: -

CDR3aa: CASSRQGAETEAFF
CDR3nt: TGTGCCAGCAGCCGACAGGGGGCTGAAACTGAAGCTTTCTTT
v_gene: TRBV5-5
d_gene: TRBD1
j_gene: TRBJ1-1
abundance: -

CDR3aa: CASSHQVVETQYF
CDR3nt: TGCGCCAGCAGCCATCAGGTTGTGGAGACCCAGTACTTC
v_gene: TRBV5-1
d_gene: -
j_gene: TRBJ2-5
abundance: -

CDR3aa: CASSPGTGGTEAFF
CDR3nt: TGTGCCAGCAGCCCCGGGACAGGGGGCACTGAAGCTTTCTTT
v_gene: TRBV5-4
d_gene: TRBD1
j_gene: TRBJ1-1
abundance: -

CDR3aa: CASRRDTEEKLFF
CDR3nt: TGCGCCAGCAGGAGGGACACCGAGGAAAAACTGTTTTTT
v_gene: TRBV5-1
d_gene: -
j_gene: TRBJ1-4
abundance: -

CDR3aa: CASSSRQGAYEQYF
CDR3nt: TGTGCCAGCAGTTCCCGACAGGGTGCCTACGAGCAGTACTTC
v_gene: TRBV6-5
d_gene: TRBD1
j_gene: TRBJ2-7
abundance: -

CDR3aa: CASSRSLDRVFGTEAFF
CDR3nt: TGTGCCAGTAGTAGGTCCCTGGACAGGGTCTTTGGCACTGAAGCTTTCTTT
v_gene: TRBV19
d_gene: TRBD1
j_gene: TRBJ1-1
abundance: -

CDR3aa: CASSYELWQETQYF
CDR3nt: TGTGCCAGCAGTTACGAGCTCTGGCAAGAGACCCAGTACTTC
v_gene: TRBV6-6
d_gene: -
j_gene: TRBJ2-5
abundance: -

CDR3aa: CASSLALVGLEQYF
CDR3nt: TGTGCCAGCAGCTTAGCCCTAGTCGGATTAGAGCAGTACTTC
v_gene: TRBV7-2
d_gene: -
j_gene: TRBJ2-7
abundance: -

CDR3aa: CASSVAGTDTQYF
CDR3nt: TGTGCCAGCAGTGTAGCGGGCACAGATACGCAGTATTTT
v_gene: TRBV6-4
d_gene: -
j_gene: TRBJ2-3
abundance: -

CDR3aa: CASSPLAGGPSYEQYF
CDR3nt: TGTGCCAGCTCACCGTTAGCGGGAGGGCCCTCCTACGAGCAGTACTTC
v_gene: TRBV18
d_gene: TRBD2
j_gene: TRBJ2-7
abundance: -

CDR3aa: CASSLGVEGNYGYTF
CDR3nt: TGCGCCAGCAGCCTTGGAGTCGAGGGTAACTATGGCTACACCTTC
v_gene: TRBV4-1
d_gene: -
j_gene: TRBJ1-2
abundance: -

CDR3aa: CASSLAGVGGDEQFF
CDR3nt: TGTGCCAGCTCCTTAGCGGGAGTGGGTGGGGATGAGCAGTTCTTC
v_gene: TRBV25-1
d_gene: TRBD2
j_gene: TRBJ2-1
abundance: -

CDR3aa: CASRVGLRGGNEQFF
CDR3nt: TGTGCCAGCAGGGTCGGACTGCGCGGCGGCAATGAGCAGTTCTTC
v_gene: TRBV11-2
d_gene: -
j_gene: TRBJ2-1
abundance: -

CDR3aa: CASSVGGVVYHF
CDR3nt: TGTGCCAGCAGCGTAGGCGGGGTGGTGTACCATTTT
v_gene: TRBV9
d_gene: -
j_gene: TRBJ1-5
abundance: -

CDR3aa: CASSPRDSIYEQYF
CDR3nt: TGTGCCAGCTCACCTAGGGACAGTATCTACGAGCAGTACTTC
v_gene: TRBV18
d_gene: TRBD1
j_gene: TRBJ2-7
abundance: -

CDR3aa: CASRTGSYGYTF
CDR3nt: TGTGCCAGCAGGACAGGTTCCTATGGCTACACCTTC
v_gene: TRBV2
d_gene: -
j_gene: TRBJ1-2
abundance: -

CDR3aa: CASSLGDRGSYNEQFF
CDR3nt: TGTGCCAGCAGCTTAGGGGACAGGGGCTCCTACAATGAGCAGTTCTTC
v_gene: TRBV7-8
d_gene: TRBD1
j_gene: TRBJ2-1
abundance: -

CDR3aa: CASSAGTGGAYEQYF
CDR3nt: TGTGCCAGCAGCGCAGGGACAGGGGGGGCCTACGAGCAGTACTTC
v_gene: TRBV9
d_gene: TRBD1
j_gene: TRBJ2-7
abundance: once

CDR3aa: CASRAGNRGDLGNQPQHF
CDR3nt: TGTGCCAGCCGGGCAGGGAACAGGGGGGATTTAGGCAATCAGCCCCAGCATTTT
v_gene: TRBV19
d_gene: TRBD1
j_gene: TRBJ1-5
abundance: -

CDR3aa: CASSRGLDNQPQHF
CDR3nt: TGTGCCAGCTCAAGAGGACTTGATAATCAGCCCCAGCATTTT
v_gene: TRBV6-6
d_gene: -
j_gene: TRBJ1-5
abundance: -

CDR3aa: CASSSNRDSYNEQFF
CDR3nt: TGTGCCAGCAGCTCAAACCGGGACTCCTACAATGAGCAGTTCTTC
v_gene: TRBV28
d_gene: -
j_gene: TRBJ2-1
abundance: -

CDR3aa: CASSHIPVDRGYSGNTIYF
CDR3nt: TGTGCCAGCAGCCATATACCAGTCGACAGGGGATACTCTGGAAACACCATATATTTT
v_gene: TRBV14
d_gene: TRBD1
j_gene: TRBJ1-3
abundance: -